This record covers a single T cell receptor beta chain. The sample comes from a study of CD8 T cells in ankylosing spondylitis. Germline loops: CDR1 SGHNT, CDR2 YYREEE (reference sequence). V was trimmed by 0 bases and J by 7 bases, leaving 14 bases between them. This CDR3 contains 14 residues. The authors made TCR beta libraries by quantitative 5'-RACE with molecular barcodes. Using its own MiXCR run on the 5' RACE reads, TCRdb lists one record per CDR3 protein. The top ten hold approximately 0.61% of the sample, which has some 240,000 distinct CDR3 sequences, roughly a quarter seen once. The receptor's source is a male donor with ankylosing spondylitis or in good health (not recorded which). V and J are TRBV5-4 and TRBJ2-7; perhaps TRBD2 as D (5 bases). Specimen: blood, either unsorted or a sorted T cell fraction (not recorded which). The CDR3, as DNA: TGTGCCAGCAGCTTGGACACGGCCGGGGATGAGCAGTACTTC. It is translated as CASSLDTAGDEQYF.